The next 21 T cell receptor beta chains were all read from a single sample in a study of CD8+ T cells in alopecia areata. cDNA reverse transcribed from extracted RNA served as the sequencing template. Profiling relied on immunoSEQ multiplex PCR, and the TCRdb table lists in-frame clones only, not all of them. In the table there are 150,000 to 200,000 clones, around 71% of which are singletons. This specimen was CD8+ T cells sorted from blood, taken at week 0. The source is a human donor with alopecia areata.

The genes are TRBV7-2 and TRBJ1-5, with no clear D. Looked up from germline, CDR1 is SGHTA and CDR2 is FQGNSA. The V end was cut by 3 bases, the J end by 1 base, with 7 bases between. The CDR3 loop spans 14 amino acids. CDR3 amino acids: CASSLSQSNQPQHF. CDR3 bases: TGTGCCAGCAGCTTGTCACAGAGCAATCAGCCCCAGCATTTT.

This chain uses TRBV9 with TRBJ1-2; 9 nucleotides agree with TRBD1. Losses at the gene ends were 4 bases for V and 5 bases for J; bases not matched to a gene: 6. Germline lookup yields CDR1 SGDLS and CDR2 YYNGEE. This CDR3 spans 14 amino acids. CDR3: CASSIRQGEYGYTF. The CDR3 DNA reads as TGTGCCAGCAGCATCCGACAGGGGGAATATGGCTACACCTTC.

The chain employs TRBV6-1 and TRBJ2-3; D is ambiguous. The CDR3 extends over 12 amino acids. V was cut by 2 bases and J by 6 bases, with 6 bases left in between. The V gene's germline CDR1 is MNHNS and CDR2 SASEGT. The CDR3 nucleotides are TGTGCCAGCAGTGAAAGGGTGGATACGCAGTATTTT. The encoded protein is CASSERVDTQYF.

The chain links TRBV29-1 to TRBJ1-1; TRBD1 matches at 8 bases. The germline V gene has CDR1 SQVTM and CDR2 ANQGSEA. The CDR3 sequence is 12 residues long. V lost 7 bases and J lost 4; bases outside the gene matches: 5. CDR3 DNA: TGCAGCGCCCGGGACAGGACCACTGAAGCTTTCTTT. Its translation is CSARDRTTEAFF.

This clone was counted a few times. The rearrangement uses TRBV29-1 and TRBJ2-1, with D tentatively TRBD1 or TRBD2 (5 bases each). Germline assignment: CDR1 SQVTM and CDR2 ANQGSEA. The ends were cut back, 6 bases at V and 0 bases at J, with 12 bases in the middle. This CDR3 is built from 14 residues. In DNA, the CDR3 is TGCAGCGTAGCGGACATCGCCTCCTACAATGAGCAGTTCTTC. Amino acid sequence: CSVADIASYNEQFF.

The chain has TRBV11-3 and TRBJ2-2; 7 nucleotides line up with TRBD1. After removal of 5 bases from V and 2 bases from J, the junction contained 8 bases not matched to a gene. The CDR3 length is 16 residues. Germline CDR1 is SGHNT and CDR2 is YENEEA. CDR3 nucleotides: TGTGCCAGCAGCCCCCGACAGGGTTTTAACACCGGGGAGCTGTTTTTT. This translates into CASSPRQGFNTGELFF.

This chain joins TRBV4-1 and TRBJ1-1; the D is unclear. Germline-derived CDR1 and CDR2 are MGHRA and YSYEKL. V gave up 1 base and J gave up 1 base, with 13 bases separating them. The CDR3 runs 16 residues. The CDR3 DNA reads TGCGCCAGCAGCCAAGTCCAGCAGGAAAAGAACACTGAAGCTTTCTTT. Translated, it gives CASSQVQQEKNTEAFF.

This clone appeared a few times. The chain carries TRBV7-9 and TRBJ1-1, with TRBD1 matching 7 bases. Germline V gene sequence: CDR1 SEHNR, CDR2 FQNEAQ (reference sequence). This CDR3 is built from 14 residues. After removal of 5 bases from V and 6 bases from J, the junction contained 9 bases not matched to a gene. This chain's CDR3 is CASSPTGTAPEAFF. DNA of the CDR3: TGTGCCAGCAGCCCGACAGGGACGGCTCCTGAAGCTTTCTTT.

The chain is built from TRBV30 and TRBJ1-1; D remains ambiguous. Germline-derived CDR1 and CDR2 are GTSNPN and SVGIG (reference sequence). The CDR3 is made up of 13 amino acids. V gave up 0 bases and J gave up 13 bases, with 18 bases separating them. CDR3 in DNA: TGTGCCTGGAGTGTTTCTGCCCCCCTGGTCGATTTCTTT. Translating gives CAWSVSAPLVDFF.

The DNA of the CDR3 is TGTGCCAGCAGCCCCCGGGACAGGGGCCAAGAGACCCAGTACTTC. Translated: CASSPRDRGQETQYF. The chain couples TRBV6-5 to TRBJ2-5; TRBD1 matches at 10 bases. J lost 1 base, V lost 6 bases, and 5 bases had no gene match. The CDR3 covers 15 residues. Germline lookup yields CDR1 MNHEY and CDR2 SVGAGI.

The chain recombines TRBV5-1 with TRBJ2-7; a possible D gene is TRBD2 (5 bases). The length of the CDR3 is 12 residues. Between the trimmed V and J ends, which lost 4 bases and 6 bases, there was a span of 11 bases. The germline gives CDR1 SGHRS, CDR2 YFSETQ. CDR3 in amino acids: CASSPSGFEQYF. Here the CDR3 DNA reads TGCGCCAGCAGCCCCTCGGGGTTCGAGCAGTACTTC.

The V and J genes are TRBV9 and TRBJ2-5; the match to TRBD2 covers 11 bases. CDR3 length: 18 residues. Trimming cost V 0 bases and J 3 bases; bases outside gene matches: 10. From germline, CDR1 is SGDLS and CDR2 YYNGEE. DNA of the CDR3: TGTGCCAGCAGCGTAGCAGAAGCCCTAGCGGGGGGAGAAGAGACCCAGTACTTC. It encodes CASSVAEALAGGEETQYF.

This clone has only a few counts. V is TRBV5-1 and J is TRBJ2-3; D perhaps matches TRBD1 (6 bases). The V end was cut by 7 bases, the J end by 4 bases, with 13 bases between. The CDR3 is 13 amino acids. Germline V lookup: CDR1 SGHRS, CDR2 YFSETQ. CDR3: CASSDTGSDTQYF. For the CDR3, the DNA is TGCGCCAGCTCCGACACAGGGTCAGATACGCAGTATTTT. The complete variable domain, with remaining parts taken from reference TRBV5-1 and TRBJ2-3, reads KAGVTQTPRYLIKTRGQQVTLSCSPISGHRSVSWYQQTPGQGLQFLFEYFSETQRNKGNFPGRFSGRQFSNSRSEMNVSTLELGDSALYLCASSDTGSDTQYFGPGTRLTVL.

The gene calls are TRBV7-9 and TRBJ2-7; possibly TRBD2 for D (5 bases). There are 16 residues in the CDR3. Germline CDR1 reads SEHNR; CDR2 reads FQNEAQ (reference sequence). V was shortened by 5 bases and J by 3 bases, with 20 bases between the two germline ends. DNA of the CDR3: TGTGCCAGCAGCACACCTAGCACAAGTCCCCACTACGAGCAGTACTTC. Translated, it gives CASSTPSTSPHYEQYF.

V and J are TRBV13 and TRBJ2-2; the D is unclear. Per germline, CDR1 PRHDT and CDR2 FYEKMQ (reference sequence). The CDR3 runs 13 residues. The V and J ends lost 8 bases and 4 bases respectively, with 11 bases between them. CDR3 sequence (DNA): TGTGCCAGCCCCGGACCGGTCACCGGGGAGCTGTTTTTT. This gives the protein CASPGPVTGELFF.

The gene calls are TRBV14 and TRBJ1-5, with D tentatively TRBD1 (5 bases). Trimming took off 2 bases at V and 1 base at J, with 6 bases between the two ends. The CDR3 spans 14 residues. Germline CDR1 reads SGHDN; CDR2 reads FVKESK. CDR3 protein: CASSQQGSNQPQHF. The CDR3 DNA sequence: TGTGCCAGCAGCCAACAGGGAAGCAATCAGCCCCAGCATTTT. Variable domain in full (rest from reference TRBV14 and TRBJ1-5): EAGVTQFPSHSVIEKGQTVTLRCDPISGHDNLYWYRRVMGKEIKFLLHFVKESKQDESGMPNNRFLAERTGGTYSTLKVQPAELEDSGVYFCASSQQGSNQPQHFGDGTRLSIL.

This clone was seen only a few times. CDR3 protein: CSAVQDRGGFIGNQPQHF. The CDR3 nucleotides read TGCAGCGCTGTCCAGGACAGGGGAGGTTTTATAGGCAATCAGCCCCAGCATTTT. This chain uses TRBV29-1 with TRBJ1-5; 9 bases are shared with TRBD1. Germline V lookup: CDR1 SQVTM, CDR2 ANQGSEA. Losses at the gene ends were 7 bases for V and 2 bases for J; bases not matched to a gene: 18. CDR3 size: 18 residues.

The CDR3 sequence is CASSLARVDNEQFF. The CDR3 nucleotides read TGCGCCAGCAGCTTGGCTAGGGTGGACAATGAGCAGTTCTTC. The J gene is TRBJ2-1, the V gene TRBV5-1; D call uncertain. CDR1 is SGHRS, CDR2 YFSETQ, per germline. CDR3 size: 14 residues. V dropped 0 bases and J dropped 5 bases, with 9 bases sitting between them. The full variable domain, its missing parts supplied by reference TRBV5-1 and TRBJ2-1, is KAGVTQTPRYLIKTRGQQVTLSCSPISGHRSVSWYQQTPGQGLQFLFEYFSETQRNKGNFPGRFSGRQFSNSRSEMNVSTLELGDSALYLCASSLARVDNEQFFGPGTRLTVL.

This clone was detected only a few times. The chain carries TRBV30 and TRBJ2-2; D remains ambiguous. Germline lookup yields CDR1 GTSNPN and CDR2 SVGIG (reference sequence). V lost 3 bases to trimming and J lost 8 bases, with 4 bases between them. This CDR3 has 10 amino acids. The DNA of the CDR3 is TGTGCCTGGAGGTCTGGGGAGCTGTTTTTT. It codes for CAWRSGELFF.

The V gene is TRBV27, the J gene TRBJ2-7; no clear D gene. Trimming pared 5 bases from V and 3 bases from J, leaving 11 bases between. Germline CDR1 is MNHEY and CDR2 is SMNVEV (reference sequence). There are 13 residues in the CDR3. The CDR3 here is CASSRAAYYEQYF. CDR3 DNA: TGTGCCAGCAGTCGGGCAGCCTACTACGAGCAGTACTTC.

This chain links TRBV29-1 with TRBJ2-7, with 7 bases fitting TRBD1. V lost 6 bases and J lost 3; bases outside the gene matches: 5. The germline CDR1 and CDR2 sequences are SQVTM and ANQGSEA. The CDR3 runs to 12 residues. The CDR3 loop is CSVGTDYYEQYF. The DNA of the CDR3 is TGCAGCGTCGGGACAGACTACTACGAGCAGTACTTC.